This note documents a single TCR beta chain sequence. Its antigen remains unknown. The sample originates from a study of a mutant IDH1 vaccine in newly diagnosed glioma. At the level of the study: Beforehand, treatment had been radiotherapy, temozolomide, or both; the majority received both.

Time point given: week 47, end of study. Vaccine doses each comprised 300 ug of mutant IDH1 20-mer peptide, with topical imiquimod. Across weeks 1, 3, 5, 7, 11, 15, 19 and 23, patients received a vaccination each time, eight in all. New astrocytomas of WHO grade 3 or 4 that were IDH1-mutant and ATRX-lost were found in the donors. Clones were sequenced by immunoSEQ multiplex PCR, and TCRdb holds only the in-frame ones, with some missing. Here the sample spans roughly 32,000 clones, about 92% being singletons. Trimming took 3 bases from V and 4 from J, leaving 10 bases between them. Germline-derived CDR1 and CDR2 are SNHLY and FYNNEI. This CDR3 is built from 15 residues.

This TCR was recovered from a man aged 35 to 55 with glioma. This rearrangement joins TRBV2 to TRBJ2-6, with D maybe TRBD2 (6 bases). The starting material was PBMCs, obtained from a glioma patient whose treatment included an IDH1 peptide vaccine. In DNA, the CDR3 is TGTGCCAGCAGTGAGGGCGGGATCGGGGCCAACGTCCTGACTTTC. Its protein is CASSEGGIGANVLTF.